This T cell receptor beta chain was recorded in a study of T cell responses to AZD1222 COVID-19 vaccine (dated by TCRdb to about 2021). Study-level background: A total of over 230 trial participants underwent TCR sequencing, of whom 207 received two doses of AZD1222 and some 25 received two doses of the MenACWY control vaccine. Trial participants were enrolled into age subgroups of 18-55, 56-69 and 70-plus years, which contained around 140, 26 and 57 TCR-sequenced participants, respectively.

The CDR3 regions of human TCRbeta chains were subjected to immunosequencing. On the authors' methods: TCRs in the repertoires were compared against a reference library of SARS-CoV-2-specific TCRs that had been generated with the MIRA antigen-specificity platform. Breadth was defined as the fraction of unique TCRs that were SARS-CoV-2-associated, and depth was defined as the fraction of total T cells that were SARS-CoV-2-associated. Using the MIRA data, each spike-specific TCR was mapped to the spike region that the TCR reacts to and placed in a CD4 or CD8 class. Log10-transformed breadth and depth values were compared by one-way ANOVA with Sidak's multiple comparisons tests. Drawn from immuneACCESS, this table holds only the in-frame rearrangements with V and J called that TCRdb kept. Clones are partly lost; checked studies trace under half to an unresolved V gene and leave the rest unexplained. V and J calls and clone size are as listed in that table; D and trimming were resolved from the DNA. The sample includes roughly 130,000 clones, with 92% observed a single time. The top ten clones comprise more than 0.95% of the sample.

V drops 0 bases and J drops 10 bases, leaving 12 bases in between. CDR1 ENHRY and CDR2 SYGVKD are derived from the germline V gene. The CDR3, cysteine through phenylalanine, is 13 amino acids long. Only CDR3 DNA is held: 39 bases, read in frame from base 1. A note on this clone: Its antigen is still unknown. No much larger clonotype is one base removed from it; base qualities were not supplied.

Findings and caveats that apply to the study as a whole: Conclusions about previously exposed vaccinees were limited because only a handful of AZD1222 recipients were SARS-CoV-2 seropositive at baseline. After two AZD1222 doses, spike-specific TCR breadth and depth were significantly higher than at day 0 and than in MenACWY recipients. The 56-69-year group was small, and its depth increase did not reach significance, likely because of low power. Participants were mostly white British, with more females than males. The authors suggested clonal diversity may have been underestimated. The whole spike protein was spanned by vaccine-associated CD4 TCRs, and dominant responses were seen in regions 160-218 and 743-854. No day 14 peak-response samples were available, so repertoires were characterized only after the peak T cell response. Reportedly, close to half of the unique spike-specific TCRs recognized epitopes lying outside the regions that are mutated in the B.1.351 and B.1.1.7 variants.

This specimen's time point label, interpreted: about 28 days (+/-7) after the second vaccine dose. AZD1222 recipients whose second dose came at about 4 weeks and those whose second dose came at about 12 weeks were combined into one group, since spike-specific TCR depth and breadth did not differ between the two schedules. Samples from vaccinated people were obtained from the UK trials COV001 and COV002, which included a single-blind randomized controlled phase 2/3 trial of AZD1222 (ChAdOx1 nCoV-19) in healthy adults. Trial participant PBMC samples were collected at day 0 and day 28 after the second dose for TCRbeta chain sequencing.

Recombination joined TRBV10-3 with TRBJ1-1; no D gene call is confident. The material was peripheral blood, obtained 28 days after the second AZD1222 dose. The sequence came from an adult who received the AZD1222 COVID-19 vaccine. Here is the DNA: TGTGCCATCAGTGAGTCGATCTTCCGAGGAGCTTTCTTT. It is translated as CAISESIFRGAFF.